Listed below are T cell receptor beta chains from one sample, sequenced in a study of T cell repertoires in cytomegalovirus infection. These receptors lack a known antigen. Each CDR3 protein gets one entry after TCRdb re-called the reads with MiXCR. Among about 890,000 distinct CDR3 sequences listed, approximately 30% were seen once. The sample here was cultured CD8+ T cells from PBMCs, taken from culture after CMV antigen stimulation. The receptors originated from a human donor in good health (CMV status not recorded). Some clones in this sample may be carry-over from other donors' samples. Both conserved end residues are part of each CDR3.

TRBJ2-7,TRBV11-2,CASSLRGGARDEQYF
TRBJ1-1,TRBV7-9,CASSPSGLPMNTEAFF
TRBJ1-4,TRBV6-1,CASSDGPPGPNEKLFF
TRBJ2-1,TRBV12-5,CASGLTSGGSNEQFF
TRBJ2-1,TRBV7-9,CASSPDRGWDEQFF
TRBJ1-1,TRBV12-5,CAGGQGMNTEAFF
TRBJ1-2,TRBV7-9,CASSTHPRHKANYGYTF
TRBJ2-3,TRBV12-3/TRBV12-4,CASSLRGALADTQYF
TRBJ1-5,TRBV27,CASSLTGGLGQPQHF
TRBJ2-1,TRBV7-8,CASSLGVGSSYNEQFF
TRBJ2-7,TRBV19,CASSTHRGEQYF
TRBJ2-1,TRBV20-1,CSARDLGETDSYNEQFF
TRBJ2-1,TRBV7-9,CASSDPGGGYNEQFF
TRBJ2-2,TRBV29-1,CSVEDRVVSNTGELFF
TRBJ2-1,TRBV28,CASRPSGEYNEQFF
TRBJ2-1,TRBV6-8,CASSPGGWGTPYNEQFF